These 6 T cell receptor beta chains were sequenced from one sample in a study of blood T cell repertoires in COVID-19. The protocol was immunoSEQ multiplex PCR, while the TCRdb copy is restricted to in-frame clones and leaves out a portion. The sample consists of around 140,000 clones, 65% to 85% of them appearing once. The material sequenced was peripheral blood. The receptor set was obtained from a woman of 80 years or more with acute or convalescent COVID-19.

J is TRBJ1-3 and V is TRBV13; TRBD1 matches 7 bases. The CDR3 runs to 16 residues. CDR1 is PRHDT and CDR2 is FYEKMQ in the germline V gene (reference sequence). V was clipped by 0 bases and J by 3 bases; unmatched bases: 5. The CDR3, as DNA: TGTGCCAGCAGCTTAGGAGGCAGGGGGAGTGGAAACACCATATATTTT. Its translation is CASSLGGRGSGNTIYF.

J is TRBJ1-2 and V is TRBV19; 10 bases line up with TRBD1. V lost 9 bases, J lost 4 bases, and 14 bases stayed unmatched. Germline values: CDR1 LNHDA, CDR2 SQIVND (reference sequence). There are 16 residues in the CDR3. The CDR3 bases are TGTGCCAGCATTACATTCCGGGACAGGGGTTCCTATGGCTACACCTTC. It translates to CASITFRDRGSYGYTF.

V gene TRBV21-1 combines with J gene TRBJ2-5; no check of the table's D call, TRBD1, against the DNA was made. TRBV21-1 is a known pseudogene. This CDR3 comprises 16 residues. The DNA for the CDR3 is TGTGCCAGCAGCAATGATCGGACACAGGGTCAGGAGACCCAGTACTTC. Translating it yields CASSNDRTQGQETQYF.

This clone was observed once. Here the CDR3 DNA reads TGTGCCAGCAGGACAGGGTTTAATGAAAAACTGTTTTTT. Protein sequence: CASRTGFNEKLFF. V and J are TRBV28 and TRBJ1-4; TRBD1 aligns across 7 bases. The germline CDR1 and CDR2 sequences are MDHEN and SYDVKM. Trimming cost V 6 bases and J 4 bases; bases outside gene matches: 2. The CDR3 totals 13 residues.

V gene TRBV18 combines with J gene TRBJ2-4; D is possibly TRBD1 (6 bases). V was pared by 0 bases and J by 0 bases, with 9 bases between. The CDR3 totals 16 residues. Germline V gives CDR1 KGHSH, CDR2 LQKENI. CDR3 sequence (DNA): TGTGCCAGCTCACCACCAAGGACAGTAGCCAAAAACATTCAGTACTTC. Translating it yields CASSPPRTVAKNIQYF.

This sequence joins TRBV6-2 or TRBV6-3 and TRBJ1-2; D is unresolved. Germline lookup yields CDR1 MNHEY and CDR2 SVGEGT. The CDR3 covers 14 residues. The V and J ends lost 2 bases and 4 bases respectively, with 11 bases between them. The CDR3 DNA reads as TGTGCCAGCAGTTACCGTAATGGCCGCTATGGCTACACCTTC. Amino acids: CASSYRNGRYGYTF.